The source of this T cell receptor beta chain is a study of OX40 agonist ivuxolimab in advanced cancers. Overall study context: Six ivuxolimab dose levels, 0.01 to 10 mg/kg, were given intravenously every 2 weeks.

Broader study findings: Researchers report that CD8+ T cells had, on average, more expanded clones than CD4+. Researchers did not establish what antigens the expanded peripheral T cells target. At 0.1 to 3.0 mg/kg, CD4+ and CD8+ blood T cells expanded clonally by week 6.

Details on this clone: Its target is unknown.

Clones were sequenced by immunoSEQ multiplex PCR, and TCRdb holds only the in-frame ones, with some missing. The sample includes some 81,000 clones, 65% to 85% of them seen just once. Unmatched junction bases numbered 6, after V lost 3 bases and J lost 6 bases. Germline V gives CDR1 KGHSH, CDR2 LQKENI. This CDR3 has 15 residues. The chain is built from TRBV18 and TRBJ2-1; TRBD1 agrees at 9 bases. Here the sequenced sample was CD4+ or CD8+ T cells sorted from blood, taken in a trial of the OX40 agonist ivuxolimab. The clonotype comes from an adult with an advanced solid tumor such as melanoma, head and neck, liver or kidney cancer. CDR3 DNA sequence: TGTGCCAGCTCACCCGGGACAGGGAGGGTCAATGAGCAGTTCTTC. Protein sequence: CASSPGTGRVNEQFF. Looking up the rest from reference TRBV18 and TRBJ2-1 gives the full variable domain: NAGVMQNPRHLVRRRGQEARLRCSPMKGHSHVYWYRQLPEEGLKFMVYLQKENIIDESGMPKERFSAEFPKEGPSILRIQQVVRGDSAAYFCASSPGTGRVNEQFFGPGTRLTVL.